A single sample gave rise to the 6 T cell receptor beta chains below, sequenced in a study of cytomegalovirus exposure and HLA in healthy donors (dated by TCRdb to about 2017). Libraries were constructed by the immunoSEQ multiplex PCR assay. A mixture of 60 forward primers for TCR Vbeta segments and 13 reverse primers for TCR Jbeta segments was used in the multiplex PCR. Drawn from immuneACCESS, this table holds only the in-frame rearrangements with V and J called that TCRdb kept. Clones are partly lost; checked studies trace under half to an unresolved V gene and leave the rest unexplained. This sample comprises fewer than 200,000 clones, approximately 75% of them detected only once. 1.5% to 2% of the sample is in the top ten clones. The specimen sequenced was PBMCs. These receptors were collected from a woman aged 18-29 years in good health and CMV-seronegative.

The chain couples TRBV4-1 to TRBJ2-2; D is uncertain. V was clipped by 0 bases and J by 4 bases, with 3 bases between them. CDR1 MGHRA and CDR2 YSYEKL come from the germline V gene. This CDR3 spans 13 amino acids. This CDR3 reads CASSQEATGELFF. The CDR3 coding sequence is TGCGCCAGCAGCCAAGAAGCCACCGGGGAGCTGTTTTTT.

The CDR3 nucleotides are TGTGCCAGCAGTTCCATGAATACCTACGAGCAGTACTTC. It specifies CASSSMNTYEQYF. The chain links TRBV28 to TRBJ2-5; D is uncertain. The J call is in doubt because the DNA end fits TRBJ2-7 better. This CDR3 region has 13 residues. Germline V gives CDR1 MDHEN, CDR2 SYDVKM.

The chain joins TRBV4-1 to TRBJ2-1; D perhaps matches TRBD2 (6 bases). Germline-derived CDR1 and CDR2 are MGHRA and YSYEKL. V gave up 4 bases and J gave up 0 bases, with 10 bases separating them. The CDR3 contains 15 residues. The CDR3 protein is CASSLGGSSYNEQFF. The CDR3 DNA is TGCGCCAGCAGCCTCGGGGGAAGCTCCTACAATGAGCAGTTCTTC.

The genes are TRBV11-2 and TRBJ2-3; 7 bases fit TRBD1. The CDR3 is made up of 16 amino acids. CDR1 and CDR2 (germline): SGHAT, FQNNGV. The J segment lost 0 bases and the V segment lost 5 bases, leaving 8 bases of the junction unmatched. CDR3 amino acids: CASSVGDSISTDTQYF. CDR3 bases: TGTGCCAGCAGCGTAGGGGACAGCATTAGCACAGATACGCAGTATTTT.

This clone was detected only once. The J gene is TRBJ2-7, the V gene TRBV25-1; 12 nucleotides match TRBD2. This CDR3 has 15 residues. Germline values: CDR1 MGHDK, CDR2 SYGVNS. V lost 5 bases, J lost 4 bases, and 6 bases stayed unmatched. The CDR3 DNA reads TGTGCCAGCAGTCCGTCGGGGACTAGCGGGTACGAGCAGTACTTC. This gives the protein CASSPSGTSGYEQYF.

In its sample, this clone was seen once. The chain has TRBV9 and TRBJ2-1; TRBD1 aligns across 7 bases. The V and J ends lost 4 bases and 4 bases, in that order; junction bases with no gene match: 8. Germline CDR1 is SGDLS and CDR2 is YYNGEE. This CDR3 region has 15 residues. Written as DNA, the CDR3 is TGTGCCAGCAGCACAAGAGGGACAGAATACAATGAGCAGTTCTTC. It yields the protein CASSTRGTEYNEQFF.